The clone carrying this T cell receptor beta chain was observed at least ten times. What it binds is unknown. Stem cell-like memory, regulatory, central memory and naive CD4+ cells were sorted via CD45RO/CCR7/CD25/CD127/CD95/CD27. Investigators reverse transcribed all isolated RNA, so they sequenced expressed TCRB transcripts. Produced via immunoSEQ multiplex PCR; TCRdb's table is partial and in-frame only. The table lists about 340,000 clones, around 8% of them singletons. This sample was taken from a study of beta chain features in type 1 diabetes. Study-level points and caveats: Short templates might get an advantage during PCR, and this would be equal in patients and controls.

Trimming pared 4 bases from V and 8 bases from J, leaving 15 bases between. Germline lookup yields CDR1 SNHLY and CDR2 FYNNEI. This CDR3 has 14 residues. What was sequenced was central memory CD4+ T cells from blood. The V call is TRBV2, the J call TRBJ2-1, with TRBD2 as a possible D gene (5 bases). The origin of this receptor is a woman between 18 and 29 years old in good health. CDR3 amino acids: CASSVASSVDEQFF. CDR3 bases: TGTGCCAGCAGTGTGGCTAGCTCGGTCGATGAGCAGTTCTTC.